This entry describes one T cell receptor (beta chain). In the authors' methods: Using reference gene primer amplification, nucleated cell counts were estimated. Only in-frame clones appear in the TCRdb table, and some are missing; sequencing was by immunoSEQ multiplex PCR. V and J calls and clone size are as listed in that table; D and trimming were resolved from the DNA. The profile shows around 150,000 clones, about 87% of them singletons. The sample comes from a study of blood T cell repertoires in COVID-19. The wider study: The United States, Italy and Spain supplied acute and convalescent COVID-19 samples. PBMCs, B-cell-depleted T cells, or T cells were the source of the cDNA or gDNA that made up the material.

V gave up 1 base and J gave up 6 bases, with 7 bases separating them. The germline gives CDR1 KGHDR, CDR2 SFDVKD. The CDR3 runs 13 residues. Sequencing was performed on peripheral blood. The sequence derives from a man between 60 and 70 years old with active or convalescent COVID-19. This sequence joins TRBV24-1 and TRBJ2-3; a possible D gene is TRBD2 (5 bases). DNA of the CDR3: TGTGCCACCAGTGATTTTCCGGGGGATACGCAGTATTTT. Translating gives CATSDFPGDTQYF.